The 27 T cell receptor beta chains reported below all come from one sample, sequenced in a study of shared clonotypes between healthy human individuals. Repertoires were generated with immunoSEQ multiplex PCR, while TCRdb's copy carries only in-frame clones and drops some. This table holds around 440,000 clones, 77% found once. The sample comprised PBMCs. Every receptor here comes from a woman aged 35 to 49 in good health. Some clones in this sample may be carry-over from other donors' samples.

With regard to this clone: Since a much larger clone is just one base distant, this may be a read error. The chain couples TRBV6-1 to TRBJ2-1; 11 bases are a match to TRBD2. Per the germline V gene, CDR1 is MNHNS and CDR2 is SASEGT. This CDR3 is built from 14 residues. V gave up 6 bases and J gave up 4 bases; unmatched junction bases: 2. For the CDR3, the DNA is TGTGCCAGCAGGCGGACTAGCGGGTACAATGAGCAGTTCTTC. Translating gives CASRRTSGYNEQFF.

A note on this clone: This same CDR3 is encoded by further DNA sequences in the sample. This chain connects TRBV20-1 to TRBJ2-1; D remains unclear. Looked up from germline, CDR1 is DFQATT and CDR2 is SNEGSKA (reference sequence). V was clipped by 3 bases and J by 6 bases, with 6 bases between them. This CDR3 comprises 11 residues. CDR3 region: CSASLFNEQFF. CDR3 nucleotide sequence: TGCAGTGCTAGCTTGTTCAATGAGCAGTTCTTC.

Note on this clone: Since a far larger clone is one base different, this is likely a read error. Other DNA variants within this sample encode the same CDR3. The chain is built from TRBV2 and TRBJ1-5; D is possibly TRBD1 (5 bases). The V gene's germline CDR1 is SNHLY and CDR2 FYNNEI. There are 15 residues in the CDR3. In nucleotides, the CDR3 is TGCGCCAGCAGCTTCGGGGGACGCCCTGATCAGCCCCAGCATTTT. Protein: CASSFGGRPDQPQHF.

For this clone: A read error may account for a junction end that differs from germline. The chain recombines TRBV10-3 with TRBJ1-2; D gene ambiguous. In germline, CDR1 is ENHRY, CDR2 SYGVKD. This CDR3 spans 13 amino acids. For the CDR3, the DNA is TGTGCCATCAGTCAGTCTAGTACTAGTGGCTACACCTTC. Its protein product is CAISQSSTSGYTF.

The CDR3 region is CASRAGLVVGELFF. The CDR3 DNA is TGTGCCAGCAGGGCGGGACTAGTAGTCGGGGAGCTGTTTTTT. The chain employs TRBV27 and TRBJ2-2; TRBD2 matches at 8 bases. The CDR3 runs 14 residues. CDR1 is MNHEY, CDR2 SMNVEV, per germline (reference sequence). Losses at the gene ends were 6 bases for V and 7 bases for J; bases not matched to a gene: 7.

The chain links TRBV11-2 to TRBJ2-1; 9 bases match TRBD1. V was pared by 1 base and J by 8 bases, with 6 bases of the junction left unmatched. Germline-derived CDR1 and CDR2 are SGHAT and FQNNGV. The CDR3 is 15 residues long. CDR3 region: CASSLVGTGSDEQFF. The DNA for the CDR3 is TGTGCCAGCAGCTTAGTGGGGACAGGGTCCGATGAGCAGTTCTTC.

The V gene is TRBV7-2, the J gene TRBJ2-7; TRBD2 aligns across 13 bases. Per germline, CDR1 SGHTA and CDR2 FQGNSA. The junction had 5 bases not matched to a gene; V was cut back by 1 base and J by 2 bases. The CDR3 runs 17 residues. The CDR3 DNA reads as TGTGCCAGCAGCTTAGTAGGGACTAGCGGGATCCCCTACGAGCAGTACTTC. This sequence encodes CASSLVGTSGIPYEQYF.

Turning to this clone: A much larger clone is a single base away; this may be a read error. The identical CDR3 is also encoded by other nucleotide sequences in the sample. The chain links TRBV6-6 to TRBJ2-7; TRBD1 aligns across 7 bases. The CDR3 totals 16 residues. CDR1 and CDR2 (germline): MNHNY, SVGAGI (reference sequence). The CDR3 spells CASSSPDRDLSYEQYF. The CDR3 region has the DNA TGTGCCAGCAGTTCCCCCGACAGGGACCTTTCCTACGAGCAGTACTTT.

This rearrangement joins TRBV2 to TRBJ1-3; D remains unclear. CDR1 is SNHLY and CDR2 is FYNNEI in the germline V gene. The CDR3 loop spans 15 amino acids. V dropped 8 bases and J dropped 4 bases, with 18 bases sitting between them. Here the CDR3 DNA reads TGTGCCAGCGATCGGGGAGGATCTCCCGGAAACACCATATATTTT. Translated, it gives CASDRGGSPGNTIYF.

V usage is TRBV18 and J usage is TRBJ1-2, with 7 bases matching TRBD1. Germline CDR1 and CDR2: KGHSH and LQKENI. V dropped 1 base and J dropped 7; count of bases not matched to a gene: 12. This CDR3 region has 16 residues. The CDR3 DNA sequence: TGTGCCAGCTCACCACGGACAGGCCCCGCCCCGGGTGGCTACACCTTC. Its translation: CASSPRTGPAPGGYTF.

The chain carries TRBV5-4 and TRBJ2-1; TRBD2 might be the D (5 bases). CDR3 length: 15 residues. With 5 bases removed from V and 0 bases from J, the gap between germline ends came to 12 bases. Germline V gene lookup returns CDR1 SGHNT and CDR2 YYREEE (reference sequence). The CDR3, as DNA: TGTGCCAGCAGGGAGGACCTTAGCTCCTACAATGAGCAGTTCTTC. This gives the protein CASREDLSSYNEQFF.

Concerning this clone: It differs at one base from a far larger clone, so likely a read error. In DNA form, the CDR3 reads TGTGCCAGCAGCTTCGACCCTACTAGTTCCTACGAGCAGTGCTTC. Protein sequence: CASSFDPTSSYEQCF. The genes are TRBV7-2 and TRBJ2-7; possibly TRBD2 for D (5 bases). The CDR3 has 15 residues. Germline assignment: CDR1 SGHTA and CDR2 FQGNSA.

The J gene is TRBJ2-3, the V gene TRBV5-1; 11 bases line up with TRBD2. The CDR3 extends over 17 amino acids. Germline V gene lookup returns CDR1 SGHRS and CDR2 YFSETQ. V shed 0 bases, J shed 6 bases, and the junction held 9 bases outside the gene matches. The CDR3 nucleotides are TGCGCCAGCAGCTTGGCCGGTAGCGGGAGGGCCAGGGATACGCAGTATTTT. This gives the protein CASSLAGSGRARDTQYF.

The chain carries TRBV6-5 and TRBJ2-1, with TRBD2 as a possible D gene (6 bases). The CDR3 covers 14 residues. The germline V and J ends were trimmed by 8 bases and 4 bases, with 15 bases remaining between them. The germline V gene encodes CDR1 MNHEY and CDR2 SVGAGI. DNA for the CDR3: TGTGCCAGCTCGGCTAGCGAGCTTTACAATGAGCAGTTCTTC. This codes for CASSASELYNEQFF.

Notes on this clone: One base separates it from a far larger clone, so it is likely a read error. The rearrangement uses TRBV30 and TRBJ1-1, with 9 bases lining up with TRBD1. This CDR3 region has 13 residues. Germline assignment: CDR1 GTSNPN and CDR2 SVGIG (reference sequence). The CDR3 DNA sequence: TGTGCCCGAAACGCACAGGGGGCGTCTGAAGCTTCCTTT. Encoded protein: CARNAQGASEASF.

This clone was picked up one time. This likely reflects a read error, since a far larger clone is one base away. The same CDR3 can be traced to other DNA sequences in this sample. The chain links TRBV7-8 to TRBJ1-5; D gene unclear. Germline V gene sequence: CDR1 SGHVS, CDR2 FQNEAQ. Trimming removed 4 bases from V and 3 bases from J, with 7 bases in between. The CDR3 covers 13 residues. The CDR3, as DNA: TGTGCCAGCAGCTCGGATCTCAATCAGCCCCAGCATTTT. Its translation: CASSSDLNQPQHF. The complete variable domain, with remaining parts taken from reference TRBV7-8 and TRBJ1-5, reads GAGVSQSPRYKVAKRGQDVALRCDPISGHVSLFWYQQALGQGPEFLTYFQNEAQLDKSGLPSDRFFAERPEGSVSTLKIQRTQQEDSAVYLCASSSDLNQPQHFGDGTRLSIL.

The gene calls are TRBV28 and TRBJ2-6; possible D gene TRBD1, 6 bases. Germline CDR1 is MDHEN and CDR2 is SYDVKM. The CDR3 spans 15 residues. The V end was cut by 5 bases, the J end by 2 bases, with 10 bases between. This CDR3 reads CASSHRVAGANVLTF. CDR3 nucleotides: TGTGCCAGCAGTCACAGGGTTGCTGGGGCCAACGTCCTGACTTTC.

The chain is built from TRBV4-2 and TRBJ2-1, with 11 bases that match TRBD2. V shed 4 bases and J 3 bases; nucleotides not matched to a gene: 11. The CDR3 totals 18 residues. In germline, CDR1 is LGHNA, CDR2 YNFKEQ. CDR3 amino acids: CASSPRSSGRPFYNEQFF. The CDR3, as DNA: TGTGCCAGCAGCCCCCGGTCTAGCGGGAGGCCCTTCTACAATGAGCAGTTCTTC.

The CDR3 region has the DNA TGCGCCAGCAGCCAAGACTCCGGCAGGGGCGCCACCTACGAGCAGTACTTC. This sequence encodes CASSQDSGRGATYEQYF. The V and J genes are TRBV4-1 and TRBJ2-7, with D possibly being TRBD1 (6 bases). Germline assignment: CDR1 MGHRA and CDR2 YSYEKL. The CDR3 runs to 17 residues. V was trimmed by 0 bases and J by 2 bases, leaving 17 bases between them.

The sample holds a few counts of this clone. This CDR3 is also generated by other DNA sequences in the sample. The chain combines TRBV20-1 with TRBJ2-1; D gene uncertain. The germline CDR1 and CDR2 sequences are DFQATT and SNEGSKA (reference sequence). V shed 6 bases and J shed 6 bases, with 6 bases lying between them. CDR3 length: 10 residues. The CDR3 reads CSATRNEQFF. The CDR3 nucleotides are TGCAGTGCAACCCGCAATGAGCAGTTCTTC.

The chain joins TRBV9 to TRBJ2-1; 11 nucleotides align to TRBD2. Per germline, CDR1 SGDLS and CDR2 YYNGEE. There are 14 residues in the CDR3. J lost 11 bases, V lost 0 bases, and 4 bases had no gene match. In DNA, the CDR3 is TGTGCCAGCAGCGTAGGACTAGCGGGAAATAAGCAGTTCTTC. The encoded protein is CASSVGLAGNKQFF.

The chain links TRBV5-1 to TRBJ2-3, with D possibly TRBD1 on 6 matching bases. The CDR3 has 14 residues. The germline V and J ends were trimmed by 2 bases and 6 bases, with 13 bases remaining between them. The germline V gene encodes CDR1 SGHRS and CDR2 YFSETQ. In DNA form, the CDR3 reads TGCGCCAGCAGCTTTAATCTACAGGGTGATACGCAGTATTTT. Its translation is CASSFNLQGDTQYF.

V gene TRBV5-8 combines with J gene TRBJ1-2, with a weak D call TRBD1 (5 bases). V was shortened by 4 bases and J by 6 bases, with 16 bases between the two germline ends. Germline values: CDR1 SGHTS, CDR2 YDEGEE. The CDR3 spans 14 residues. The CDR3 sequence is CASSPRDLGDGYTF. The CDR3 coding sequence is TGTGCCAGCAGCCCCCGGGACCTTGGGGATGGCTACACCTTC.

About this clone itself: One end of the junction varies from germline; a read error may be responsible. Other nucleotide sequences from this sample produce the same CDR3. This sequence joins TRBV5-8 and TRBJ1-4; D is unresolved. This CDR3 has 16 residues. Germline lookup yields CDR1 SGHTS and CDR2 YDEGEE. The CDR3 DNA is TGTGCCAGCAGCTCCTCCGAGAGGGCTCCTAACGAAAAACTGTTTTTT. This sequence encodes CASSSSERAPNEKLFF.

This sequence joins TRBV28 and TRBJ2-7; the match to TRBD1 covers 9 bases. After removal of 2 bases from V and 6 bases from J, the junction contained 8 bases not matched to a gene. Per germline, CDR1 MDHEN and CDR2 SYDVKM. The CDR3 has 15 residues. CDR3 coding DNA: TGTGCCAGCAGTTTAATAGGGACAGGGTCTCGCGAGCAGTACTTC. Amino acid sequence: CASSLIGTGSREQYF.

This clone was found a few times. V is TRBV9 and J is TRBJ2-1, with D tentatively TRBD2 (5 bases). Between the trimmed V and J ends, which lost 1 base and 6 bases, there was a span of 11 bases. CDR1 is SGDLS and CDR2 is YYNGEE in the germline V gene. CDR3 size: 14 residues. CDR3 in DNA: TGTGCCAGCAGCGTAAGGTGGGAGTCCAATGAGCAGTTCTTC. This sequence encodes CASSVRWESNEQFF. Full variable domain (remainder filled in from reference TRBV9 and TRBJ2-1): DSGVTQTPKHLITATGQRVTLRCSPRSGDLSVYWYQQSLDQGLQFLIQYYNGEERAKGNILERFSAQQFPDLHSELNLSSLELGDSALYFCASSVRWESNEQFFGPGTRLTVL.

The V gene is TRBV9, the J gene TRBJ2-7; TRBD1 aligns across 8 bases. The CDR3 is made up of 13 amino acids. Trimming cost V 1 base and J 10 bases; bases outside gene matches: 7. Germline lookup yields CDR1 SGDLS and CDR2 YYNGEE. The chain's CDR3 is CASSVTSGGVQYF. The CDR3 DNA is TGTGCCAGCAGCGTAACCTCAGGGGGCGTACAGTACTTC.